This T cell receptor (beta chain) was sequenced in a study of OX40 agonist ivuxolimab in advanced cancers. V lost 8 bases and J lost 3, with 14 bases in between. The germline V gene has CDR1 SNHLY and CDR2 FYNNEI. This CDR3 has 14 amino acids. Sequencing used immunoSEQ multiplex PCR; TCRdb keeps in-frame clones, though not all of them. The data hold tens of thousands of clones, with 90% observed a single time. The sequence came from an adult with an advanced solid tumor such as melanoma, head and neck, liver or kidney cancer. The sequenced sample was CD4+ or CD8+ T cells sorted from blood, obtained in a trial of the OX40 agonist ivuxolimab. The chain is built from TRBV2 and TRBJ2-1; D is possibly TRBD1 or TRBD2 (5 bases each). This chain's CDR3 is CASPGQGNYNEQFF. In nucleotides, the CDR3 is TGTGCCAGCCCGGGGCAGGGAAACTACAATGAGCAGTTCTTC.